The rows below give T cell receptor beta chains drawn from one sample of a study of patients and donors after allogeneic stem cell transplantation. TCRdb fed the RT-PCR reads into MiXCR, producing one record per CDR3 protein. The data show roughly 960,000 distinct CDR3 sequences, around 17% seen once. Input material: blood, either unsorted or a sorted T cell fraction (not recorded which). All receptors come from a human donor who was either an allogeneic HSCT recipient or a stem cell or donor lymphocyte infusion donor (not recorded which). It is not recorded whose cells these are; they may come from a transplant donor. Both conserved end residues are part of each CDR3. Fields, in order: clone size, D gene, V gene, J gene, CDR3 protein, CDR3 DNA. D genes are given only for firm matches. Size is stated for part of the rows, as once, few or many counts, or as a class when the clone is expanded.

clone_size: -
d_call: -
v_call: TRBV12-3/TRBV12-4
j_call: TRBJ1-5
cdr3_aa: CASSIKLTQHF
cdr3_nt: TGTGCCAGCAGTATCAAGCTGACCCAGCATTTT

clone_size: few
d_call: -
v_call: TRBV6-1
j_call: TRBJ2-7
cdr3_aa: CASTSVGGSYEQYF
cdr3_nt: TGTGCCAGCACCTCGGTCGGGGGCTCCTACGAGCAGTACTTC

clone_size: few
d_call: TRBD2
v_call: TRBV18
j_call: TRBJ2-5
cdr3_aa: CASSPPGLAGETQYF
cdr3_nt: TGTGCCAGCTCACCACCGGGACTAGCGGGAGAGACCCAGTACTTC

clone_size: -
d_call: TRBD2
v_call: TRBV5-5
j_call: TRBJ2-2
cdr3_aa: CASKGLGTGELFF
cdr3_nt: TGTGCCAGCAAGGGACTAGGAACCGGGGAGCTGTTTTTT

clone_size: -
d_call: TRBD1
v_call: TRBV24-1
j_call: TRBJ2-1
cdr3_aa: CATSPLGQGGHNEQFF
cdr3_nt: TGTGCCACCAGCCCCTTGGGACAGGGGGGCCACAATGAGCAGTTCTTC

clone_size: few
d_call: TRBD2
v_call: TRBV5-6
j_call: TRBJ2-7
cdr3_aa: CASSERGGAISFHEQYF
cdr3_nt: TGTGCCAGCAGCGAGCGCGGGGGGGCCATCTCCTTCCACGAGCAGTACTTC

clone_size: -
d_call: TRBD2
v_call: TRBV20-1
j_call: TRBJ2-3
cdr3_aa: CSAQGGGSTDTQYF
cdr3_nt: TGCAGTGCACAGGGCGGGGGGTCCACAGATACGCAGTATTTT

clone_size: few
d_call: TRBD2
v_call: TRBV20-1
j_call: TRBJ2-1
cdr3_aa: CSAQLAGGFVSDEQFF
cdr3_nt: TGCAGTGCTCAACTAGCGGGGGGTTTCGTTTCTGATGAGCAGTTCTTC

clone_size: few
d_call: -
v_call: TRBV4-1
j_call: TRBJ1-2
cdr3_aa: CASSDPGPGMFSGYTF
cdr3_nt: TGCGCCAGCAGCGATCCGGGACCGGGAATGTTTTCTGGCTACACCTTC

clone_size: -
d_call: -
v_call: TRBV27
j_call: TRBJ2-7
cdr3_aa: CASSFGGGPIYEQYF
cdr3_nt: TGTGCCAGCAGTTTCGGCGGGGGCCCCATCTACGAGCAGTACTTC

clone_size: few
d_call: -
v_call: TRBV14
j_call: TRBJ2-3
cdr3_aa: CASNPRGTDTQYF
cdr3_nt: TGTGCCAGCAACCCCCGAGGCACAGATACGCAGTATTTT

clone_size: few
d_call: -
v_call: TRBV20-1
j_call: TRBJ1-2
cdr3_aa: CSANRDGTNYGYTF
cdr3_nt: TGCAGTGCCAATCGGGACGGAACTAACTATGGCTACACCTTC

clone_size: -
d_call: -
v_call: TRBV7-8
j_call: TRBJ2-7
cdr3_aa: CASSLVTGDYEQYF
cdr3_nt: TGTGCCAGCAGCTTAGTAACGGGGGACTACGAGCAGTACTTC

clone_size: -
d_call: -
v_call: TRBV6-1
j_call: TRBJ1-5
cdr3_aa: CASILDRRDQPQHF
cdr3_nt: TGTGCCAGCATCCTCGACCGAAGGGATCAGCCCCAGCATTTT

clone_size: -
d_call: TRBD1
v_call: TRBV5-6
j_call: TRBJ1-6
cdr3_aa: CASSSRQGGHNSPLHF
cdr3_nt: TGTGCCAGCAGCTCGAGACAGGGAGGCCATAATTCACCCCTCCACTTT

clone_size: -
d_call: TRBD2
v_call: TRBV6-1
j_call: TRBJ2-5
cdr3_aa: CASSDPWAGGQETQYF
cdr3_nt: TGTGCCAGCAGTGACCCGTGGGCGGGGGGGCAAGAGACCCAGTACTTC

clone_size: few
d_call: -
v_call: TRBV6-2/TRBV6-3
j_call: TRBJ2-1
cdr3_aa: CASSLASIVEQFF
cdr3_nt: TGTGCCAGCAGCCTGGCAAGTATTGTTGAGCAGTTCTTC

clone_size: many
d_call: -
v_call: TRBV20-1
j_call: TRBJ2-5
cdr3_aa: CSARGGRLETQYF
cdr3_nt: TGCAGTGCTAGAGGGGGACGTTTAGAGACCCAGTACTTC

clone_size: -
d_call: TRBD1
v_call: TRBV6-1
j_call: TRBJ2-7
cdr3_aa: CASSIGQGHEQYF
cdr3_nt: TGTGCCAGCAGTATTGGACAGGGCCACGAGCAGTACTTC

clone_size: -
d_call: -
v_call: TRBV5-1
j_call: TRBJ2-5
cdr3_aa: CASTIGETQYF
cdr3_nt: TGCGCCAGCACGATCGGGGAGACCCAGTACTTC

clone_size: many
d_call: TRBD2
v_call: TRBV7-6
j_call: TRBJ2-1
cdr3_aa: CASSLPQIAGAYNEQFF
cdr3_nt: TGTGCCAGCAGCTTACCGCAAATAGCGGGAGCCTACAATGAGCAGTTCTTC

clone_size: few
d_call: -
v_call: TRBV12-5
j_call: TRBJ2-2
cdr3_aa: CASGDPPNTGELFF
cdr3_nt: TGTGCTAGTGGGGACCCTCCGAACACCGGGGAGCTGTTTTTT

clone_size: few
d_call: -
v_call: TRBV7-2
j_call: TRBJ1-1
cdr3_aa: CASSSIIKSTEAFF
cdr3_nt: TGTGCCAGCAGCTCAATAATTAAGTCAACTGAAGCTTTCTTT

clone_size: -
d_call: -
v_call: TRBV27
j_call: TRBJ2-3
cdr3_aa: CASSFDGGGKNTQYF
cdr3_nt: TGTGCCAGCAGTTTCGACGGAGGAGGCAAGAATACGCAGTATTTT